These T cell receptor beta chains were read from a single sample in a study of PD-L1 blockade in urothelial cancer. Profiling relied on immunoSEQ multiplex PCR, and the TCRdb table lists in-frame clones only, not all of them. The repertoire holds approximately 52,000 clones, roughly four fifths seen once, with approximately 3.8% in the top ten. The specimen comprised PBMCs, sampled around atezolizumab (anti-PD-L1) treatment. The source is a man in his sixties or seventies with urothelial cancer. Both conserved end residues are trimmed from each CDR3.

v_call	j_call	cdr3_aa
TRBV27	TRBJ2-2	ASSSTKSGYTGELF
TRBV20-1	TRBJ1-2	SARQGYGYT
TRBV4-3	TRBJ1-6	ASSPTGQGANSPLH
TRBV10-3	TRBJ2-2	AISEGGGNTGELF
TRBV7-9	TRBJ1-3	ASRHRAGNTIY
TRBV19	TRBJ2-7	ATSGQGLGNSYEQY
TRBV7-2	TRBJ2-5	ASSSGLAGAETQY
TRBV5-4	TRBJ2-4	ASSLDLAVAKNIQY
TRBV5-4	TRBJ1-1	ASSLRGVVNTEAF
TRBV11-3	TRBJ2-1	ASSSLSNEEREYNEQF
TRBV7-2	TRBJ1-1	ASSYGQPRNTEAF
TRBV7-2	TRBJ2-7	ASSLGSSLYEQY
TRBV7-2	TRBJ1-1	ASSPRATEAF
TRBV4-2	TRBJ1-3	ASSKGTPSSGNTIY
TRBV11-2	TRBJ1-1	ASSLDAVLERTEAF
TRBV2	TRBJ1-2	ASLRGTANYGYT
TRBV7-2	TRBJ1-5	ASSLQGTGGSPQH
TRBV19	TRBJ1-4	ASSTFFGTTNEKLF
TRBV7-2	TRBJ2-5	ASTPSGGPETQY
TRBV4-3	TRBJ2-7	ASSQASGVSSYEQY
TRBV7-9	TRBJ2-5	ASSPGQLQETQY
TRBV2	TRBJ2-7	ASSDEGGLEQY